Listed below are T cell receptor beta chains from one sample, sequenced in a study of OX40 agonist ivuxolimab in advanced cancers. Produced via immunoSEQ multiplex PCR; TCRdb's table is partial and in-frame only. The table includes tens of thousands of clones, 70% to 90% detected once. Sequenced material: CD4+ or CD8+ T cells sorted from blood, taken in a trial of the OX40 agonist ivuxolimab. These receptors originate from an adult with an advanced solid tumor such as melanoma, head and neck, liver or kidney cancer. The CDR3 runs from the conserved cysteine through the conserved F or W. A D gene is named only where the DNA matches it firmly. Part of the rows lack a size; the others show once, few, many or a class for expanded clones.

abundance,j_gene,d_gene,v_gene,CDR3nt,CDR3aa
NA,TRBJ1-2,NA,TRBV30,TGTGCCCACACCCCGGGTGGTAACTATGGCTACACCTTC,CAHTPGGNYGYTF
NA,TRBJ2-3,NA,TRBV5-8,TGTGCCAGCAGCTTTCGGCAGGGGCGGGATACGCAGTATTTT,CASSFRQGRDTQYF
few,TRBJ2-3,NA,TRBV5-1,TGCGCCAGCAGCCCTCCGAGTACAGATACGCAGTATTTT,CASSPPSTDTQYF
NA,TRBJ2-1,NA,TRBV28,TGTGCCAGCAGTTTGGGGACACCCTACAATGAGCAGTTCTTC,CASSLGTPYNEQFF
NA,TRBJ2-6,TRBD1,TRBV18,TGTGCCAGCTCACCACCCGACAGGGCTGGGGCCAACGTCCTGACTTTC,CASSPPDRAGANVLTF
NA,TRBJ1-5,TRBD1,TRBV2,TGTGCCAGCAGGCCGGGACAGATAAATCAGCCCCAGCATTTT,CASRPGQINQPQHF
NA,TRBJ1-2,TRBD1,TRBV7-9,TGTGCCAGCAGGGCGGCCGTGACAGGGTACTATGGCTACACCTTC,CASRAAVTGYYGYTF
NA,TRBJ2-7,NA,TRBV5-1,TGCGCCAGCAGCTTGGGGACCGTCACCTACGAGCAGTACTTC,CASSLGTVTYEQYF
NA,TRBJ1-3,NA,TRBV9,TGTGCCAGCAGCCCCAGGACAGAATACTCTGGAAACACCATATATTTT,CASSPRTEYSGNTIYF
NA,TRBJ1-2,NA,TRBV6-6,TGTGCCAGCTTTGTCGGGGAGAACTATGGCTACACCTTC,CASFVGENYGYTF
NA,TRBJ2-3,NA,TRBV29-1,TGCAGCGTCTCCGGGACACTAAGCACAGATACGCAGTATTTT,CSVSGTLSTDTQYF
NA,TRBJ1-3,NA,TRBV19,TGTGCCAGTAGACAGGTCCACTCTGGAAACACCATATATTTT,CASRQVHSGNTIYF
NA,TRBJ1-6,NA,TRBV29-1,TGCAGCGTTAGAACAGACAGCTCCTATAATTCACCCCTCCACTTT,CSVRTDSSYNSPLHF
NA,TRBJ1-2,NA,TRBV5-4,TGTGCCAGCAGCCAAGGGCCAGACTATGGCTACACCTTC,CASSQGPDYGYTF
once,TRBJ1-4,NA,TRBV30,TGTGCCTGGAGTTTACTTAGGGGGTCTGATGAAAAACTGTTTTTT,CAWSLLRGSDEKLFF
NA,TRBJ1-5,NA,TRBV6-5,TGTGCCAGCAGACAGGGACTTCAGCCCCAGCATTTT,CASRQGLQPQHF
NA,TRBJ2-1,TRBD1,TRBV2,TGTGCCAGCAGTGGACAGGGCTCCTACACCCCCCAATACAATGAGCAGTTCTTC,CASSGQGSYTPQYNEQFF
once,TRBJ2-7,NA,TRBV27,TGTGCCAGCAGTTTATCCAGGCGGCTTTTGACCCACGAGCAGTACTTC,CASSLSRRLLTHEQYF
NA,TRBJ2-7,NA,TRBV7-3,TGTGCCAGCAGCTTAGAAGGAGGGGCCTCCTACGAGCAGTACTTC,CASSLEGGASYEQYF
NA,TRBJ1-1,NA,TRBV19,TGTGCCACTAGTAGTAGCCCAGGACAGTTGAACACTGAAGCTTTCTTT,CATSSSPGQLNTEAFF
NA,TRBJ2-3,NA,TRBV11-1,TGTGCCAGCAGCTTTTTATCGCTTTCGTATAGCACAGATACGCAGTATTTT,CASSFLSLSYSTDTQYF
NA,TRBJ2-7,TRBD2,TRBV15,TGTGCCACCAGCAGAGCGGGGACTAGCAACGAGCAGTACTTC,CATSRAGTSNEQYF
NA,TRBJ2-5,TRBD1,TRBV9,TGTGCCAGCAGCCAAATGGACAGGGGAGGGGTCGGGGCAGAGACCCAGTACTTC,CASSQMDRGGVGAETQYF
NA,TRBJ1-1,NA,TRBV18,TGTGCCAGCTCACCTCGGGTCCTGGGGGGGCCGAACACTGAAGCTTTCTTT,CASSPRVLGGPNTEAFF
NA,TRBJ1-2,NA,TRBV7-9,TGTGCCAGCAGCTTAGCGCCCAGGGACTATGGCTACACCTTC,CASSLAPRDYGYTF
NA,TRBJ1-2,NA,TRBV2,TGTGCCAGCAGTGATTTAGGGGGTCCGTATGGCTACACCTTC,CASSDLGGPYGYTF